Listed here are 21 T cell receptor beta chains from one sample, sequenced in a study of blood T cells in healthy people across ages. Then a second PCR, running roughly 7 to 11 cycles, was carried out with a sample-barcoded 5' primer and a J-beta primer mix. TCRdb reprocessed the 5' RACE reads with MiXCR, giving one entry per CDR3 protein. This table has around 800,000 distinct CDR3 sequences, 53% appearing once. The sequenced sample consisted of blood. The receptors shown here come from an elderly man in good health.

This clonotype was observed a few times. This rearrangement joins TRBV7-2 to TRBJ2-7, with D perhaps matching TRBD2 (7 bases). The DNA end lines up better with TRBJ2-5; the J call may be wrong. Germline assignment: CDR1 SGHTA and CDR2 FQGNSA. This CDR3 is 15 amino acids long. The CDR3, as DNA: TGTGCCAGCAGCTTAGTGGGGGGGACATCGGAGACCCAGTACTTC. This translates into CASSLVGGTSETQYF.

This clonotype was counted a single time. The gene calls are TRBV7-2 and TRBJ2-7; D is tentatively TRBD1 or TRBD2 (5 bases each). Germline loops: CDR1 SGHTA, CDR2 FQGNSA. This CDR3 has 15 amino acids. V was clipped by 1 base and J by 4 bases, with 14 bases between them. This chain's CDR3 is CASSLGGNLVYEQYF. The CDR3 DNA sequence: TGTGCCAGCAGCTTAGGGGGGAATTTAGTATACGAGCAGTACTTC.

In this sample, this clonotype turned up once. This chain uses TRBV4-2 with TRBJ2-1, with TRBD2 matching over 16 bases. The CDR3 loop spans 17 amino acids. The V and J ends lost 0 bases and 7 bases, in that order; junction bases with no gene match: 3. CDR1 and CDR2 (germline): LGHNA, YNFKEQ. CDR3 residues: CASSQEGLAGGPNEQFF. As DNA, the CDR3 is TGTGCCAGCAGCCAAGAGGGACTAGCGGGAGGGCCGAATGAGCAGTTCTTC.

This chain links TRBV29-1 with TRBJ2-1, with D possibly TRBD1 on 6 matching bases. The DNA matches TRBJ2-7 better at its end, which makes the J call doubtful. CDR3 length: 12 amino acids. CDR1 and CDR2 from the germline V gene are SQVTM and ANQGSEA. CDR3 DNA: TGCAGCGTCTCCGACAGGATCGGCGAGCAGTACTTC. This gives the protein CSVSDRIGEQYF.

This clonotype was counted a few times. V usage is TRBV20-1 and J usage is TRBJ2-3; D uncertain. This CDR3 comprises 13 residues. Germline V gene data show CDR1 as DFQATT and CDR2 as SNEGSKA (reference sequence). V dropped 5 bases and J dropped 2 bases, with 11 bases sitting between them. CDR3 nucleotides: TGCAGTGCTCCGACACGTAACACAGATACGCAGTATTTT. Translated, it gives CSAPTRNTDTQYF.

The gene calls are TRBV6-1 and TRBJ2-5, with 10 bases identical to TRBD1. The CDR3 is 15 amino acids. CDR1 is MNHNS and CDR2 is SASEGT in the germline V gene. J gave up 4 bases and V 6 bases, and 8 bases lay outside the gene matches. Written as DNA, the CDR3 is TGTGCCAGCAGACGATACGGGACAGGGGTAGAGACCCAGTACTTC. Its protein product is CASRRYGTGVETQYF.

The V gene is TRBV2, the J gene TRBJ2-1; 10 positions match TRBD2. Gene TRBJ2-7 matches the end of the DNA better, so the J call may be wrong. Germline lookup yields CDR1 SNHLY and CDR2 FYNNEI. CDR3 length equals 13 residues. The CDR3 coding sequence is TGTGCCAGTACTAGCGGGATGTACAATGAGCAGTACTTC. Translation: CASTSGMYNEQYF.

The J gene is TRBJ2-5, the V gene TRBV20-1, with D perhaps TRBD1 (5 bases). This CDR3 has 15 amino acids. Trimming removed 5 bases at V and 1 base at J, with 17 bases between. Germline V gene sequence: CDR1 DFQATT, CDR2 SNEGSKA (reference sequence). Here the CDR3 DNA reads TGCAGTGCTGATTTAGTGGGGCACTCCCAAGAGACCCAGTACTTC. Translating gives CSADLVGHSQETQYF.

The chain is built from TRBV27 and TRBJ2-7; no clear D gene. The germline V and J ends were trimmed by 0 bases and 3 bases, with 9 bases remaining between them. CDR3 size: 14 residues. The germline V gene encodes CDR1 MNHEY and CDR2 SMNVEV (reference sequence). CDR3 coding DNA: TGTGCCAGCAGTTTATCTAGCCTTCTCTACGAGCAGTACTTC. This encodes CASSLSSLLYEQYF.

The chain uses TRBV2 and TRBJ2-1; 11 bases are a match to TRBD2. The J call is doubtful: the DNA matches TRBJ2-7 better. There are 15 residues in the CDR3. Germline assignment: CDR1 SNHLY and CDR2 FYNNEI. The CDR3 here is CASRETSGTYNEQYF. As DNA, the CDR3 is TGTGCCAGCAGGGAGACTAGCGGGACCTACAATGAGCAGTACTTC.

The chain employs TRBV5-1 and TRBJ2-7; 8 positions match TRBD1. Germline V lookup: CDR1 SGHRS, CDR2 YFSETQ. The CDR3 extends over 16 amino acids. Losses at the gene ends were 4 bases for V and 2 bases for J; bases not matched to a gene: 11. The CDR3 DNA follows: TGCGCCAGCAGCCAGACCCCTCGACAGGGGCCCTACGAGCAGTACTTC. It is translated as CASSQTPRQGPYEQYF.

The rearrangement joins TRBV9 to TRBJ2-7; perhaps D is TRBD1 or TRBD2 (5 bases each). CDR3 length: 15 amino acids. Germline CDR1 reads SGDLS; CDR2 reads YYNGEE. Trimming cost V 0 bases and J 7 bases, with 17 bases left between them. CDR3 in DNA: TGTGCCAGCAGCGTAGGGGGGAGACCCTACAATGAGCAGTACTTC. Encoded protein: CASSVGGRPYNEQYF.

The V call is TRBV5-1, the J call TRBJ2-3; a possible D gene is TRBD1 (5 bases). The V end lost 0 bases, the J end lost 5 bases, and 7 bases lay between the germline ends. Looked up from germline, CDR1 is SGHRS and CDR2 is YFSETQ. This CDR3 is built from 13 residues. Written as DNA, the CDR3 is TGCGCCAGCAGCTTGGACAGGCAAGATACGCAGTATTTT. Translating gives CASSLDRQDTQYF.

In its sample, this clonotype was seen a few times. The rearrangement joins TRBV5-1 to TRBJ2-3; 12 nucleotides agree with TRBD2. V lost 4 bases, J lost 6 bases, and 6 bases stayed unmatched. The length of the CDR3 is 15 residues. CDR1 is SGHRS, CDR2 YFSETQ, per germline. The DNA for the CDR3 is TGCGCCAGCAGCCTAGCGGGAGGGCCTGAGGATACGCAGTATTTT. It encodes CASSLAGGPEDTQYF.

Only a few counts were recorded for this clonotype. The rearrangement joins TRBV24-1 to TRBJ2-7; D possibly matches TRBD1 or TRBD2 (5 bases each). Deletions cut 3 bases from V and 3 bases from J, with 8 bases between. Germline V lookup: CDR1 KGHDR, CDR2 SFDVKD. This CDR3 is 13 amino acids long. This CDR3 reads CATSDGGFYEQYF. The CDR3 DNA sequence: TGTGCCACCAGTGATGGGGGATTCTACGAGCAGTACTTC.

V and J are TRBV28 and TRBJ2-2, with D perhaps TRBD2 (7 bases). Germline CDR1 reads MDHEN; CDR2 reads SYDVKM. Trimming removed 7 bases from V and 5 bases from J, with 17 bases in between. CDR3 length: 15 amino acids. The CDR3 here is CASTPGGRGTGELFF. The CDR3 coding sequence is TGTGCCAGCACCCCTGGGGGGAGGGGGACCGGGGAGCTGTTTTTT.

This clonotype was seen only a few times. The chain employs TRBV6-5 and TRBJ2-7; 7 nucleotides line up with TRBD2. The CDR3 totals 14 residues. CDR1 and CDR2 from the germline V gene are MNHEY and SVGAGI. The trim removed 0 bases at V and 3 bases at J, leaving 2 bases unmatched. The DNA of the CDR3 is TGTGCCAGCAGTTACTCGCGCGGGGGCTACGAGCAGTACTTC. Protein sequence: CASSYSRGGYEQYF.

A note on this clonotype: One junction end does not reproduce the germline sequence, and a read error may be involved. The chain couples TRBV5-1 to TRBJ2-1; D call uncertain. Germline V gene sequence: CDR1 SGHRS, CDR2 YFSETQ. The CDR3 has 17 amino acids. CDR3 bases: TGCACCAGCAGCTTGGCCCCCGGCGTGGCCTCATACAATGAGCAGTTCTTC. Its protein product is CTSSLAPGVASYNEQFF.

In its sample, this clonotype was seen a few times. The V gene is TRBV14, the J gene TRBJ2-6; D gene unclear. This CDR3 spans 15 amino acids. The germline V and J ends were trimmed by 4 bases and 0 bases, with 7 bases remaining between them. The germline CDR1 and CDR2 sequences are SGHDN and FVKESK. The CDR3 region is CASSPRVSGANVLTF. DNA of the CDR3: TGTGCCAGCAGCCCCCGGGTCTCTGGGGCCAACGTCCTGACTTTC.

The CDR3 coding sequence is TGTGCCAGCAGTCCCGGGACCGAGGAGGCGGTTGGCTACACCTTC. Its translation: CASSPGTEEAVGYTF. This chain connects TRBV12-3 or TRBV12-4 to TRBJ1-2, with D perhaps matching TRBD1 (5 bases). The V end was cut by 5 bases, the J end by 7 bases, with 20 bases between. This CDR3 spans 15 amino acids.

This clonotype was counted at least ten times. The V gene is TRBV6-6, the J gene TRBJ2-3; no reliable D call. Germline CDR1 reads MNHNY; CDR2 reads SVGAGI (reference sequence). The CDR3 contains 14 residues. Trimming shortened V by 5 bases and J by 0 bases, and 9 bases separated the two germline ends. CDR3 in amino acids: CASSGGRSTDTQYF. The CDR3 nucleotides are TGTGCCAGCAGTGGCGGACGCAGCACAGATACGCAGTATTTT.